Listed below are T cell receptor beta chains from one sample, sequenced in a study of blood T cell repertoires in COVID-19. Profiling relied on immunoSEQ multiplex PCR, and the TCRdb table lists in-frame clones only, not all of them. The sample lists 200,000 to 250,000 clones, 70% to 90% seen once, with roughly 1.6% in the top ten. The sample comprised PBMCs or T cells enriched from blood (not recorded which). These receptors were obtained from a woman between 45 and 65 years old who had recovered from COVID-19. Each CDR3 is given with its conserved first and last residue. The D gene is left open where the match is weak. Only some rows state a clone size, as once, few, many or a class for expanded clones.

-	TRBJ1-6	TRBV27	-	CASSRGLNNSPLHF	TGTGCCAGCAGTAGGGGCCTAAATAATTCACCCCTCCACTTT
TRBD1	TRBJ1-3	TRBV7-2	-	CASSPTASGGGGNTIYF	TGTGCCAGCAGCCCCACGGCCTCAGGGGGCGGTGGAAACACCATATATTTT
-	TRBJ2-2	TRBV10-3	-	CAIRQMDTGELFF	TGTGCCATCAGACAGATGGACACCGGGGAGCTGTTTTTT
TRBD2	TRBJ2-1	TRBV19	-	CASSPIAGVINEQFF	TGTGCCAGTAGTCCGATAGCGGGAGTTATTAATGAGCAGTTCTTC
-	TRBJ2-5	TRBV18	-	CASSPPAGSETQYF	TGTGCCAGCTCACCACCGGCAGGGTCGGAGACCCAGTACTTC
-	TRBJ2-7	TRBV14	-	CASSQDNSYEQYF	TGTGCCAGCAGCCAAGATAACAGCTACGAGCAGTACTTC
-	TRBJ1-2	TRBV7-3	-	CASSVTEQGSYTF	TGTGCCAGCAGCGTTACAGAGCAGGGAAGCTACACCTTC
-	TRBJ1-2	TRBV4-1	few	CASTLGGFEDYGYTF	TGCGCCAGCACACTGGGGGGGTTTGAGGACTATGGCTACACCTTC
-	TRBJ2-5	TRBV30	few	CAWTLTETQYF	TGTGCCTGGACGCTAACGGAGACCCAGTACTTC
TRBD2	TRBJ2-1	TRBV30	-	CAWSVGPSGSINEQFF	TGTGCCTGGAGTGTAGGCCCCAGCGGGAGTATTAATGAGCAGTTCTTC
-	TRBJ2-5	TRBV3-1/TRBV3-2	-	CASSETGKETQYF	TGTGCCAGCAGCGAAACAGGGAAAGAGACCCAGTACTTC
-	TRBJ1-4	TRBV3-1/TRBV3-2	-	CASSQGGEKLFF	TGTGCCAGCAGCCAAGGAGGGGAAAAACTGTTTTTT
-	TRBJ2-5	TRBV24-1	-	CATRTSRETQYF	TGTGCCACCAGAACTAGCCGGGAGACCCAGTACTTC
-	TRBJ1-3	TRBV7-8	-	CASSLAGAGNTIYF	TGTGCCAGCAGCTTAGCAGGAGCTGGAAACACCATATATTTT
-	TRBJ1-5	TRBV28	-	CASTVAGVFNSNQPQHF	TGTGCCAGCACCGTGGCTGGAGTATTCAATAGCAATCAGCCCCAGCATTTT
-	TRBJ2-7	TRBV13	-	CASSREIREQYF	TGTGCCAGCAGCCGGGAGATCCGCGAGCAGTACTTC